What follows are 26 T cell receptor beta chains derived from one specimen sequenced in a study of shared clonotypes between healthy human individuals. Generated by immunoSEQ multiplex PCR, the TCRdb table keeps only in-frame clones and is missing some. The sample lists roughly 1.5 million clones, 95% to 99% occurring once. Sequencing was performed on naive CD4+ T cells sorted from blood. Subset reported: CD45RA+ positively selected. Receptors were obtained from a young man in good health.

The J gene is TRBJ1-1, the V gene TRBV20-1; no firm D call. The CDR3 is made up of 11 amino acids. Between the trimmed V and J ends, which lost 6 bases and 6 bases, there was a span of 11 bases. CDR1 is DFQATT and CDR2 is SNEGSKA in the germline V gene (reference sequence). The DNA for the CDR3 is TGCAGTGCCACTGTAGGACCTGAAGCTTTCTTT. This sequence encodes CSATVGPEAFF.

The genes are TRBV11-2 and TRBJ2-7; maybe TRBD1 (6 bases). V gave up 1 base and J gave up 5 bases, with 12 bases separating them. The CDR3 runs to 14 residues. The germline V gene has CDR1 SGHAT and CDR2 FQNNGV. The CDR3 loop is CASSLVGAVDEQYF. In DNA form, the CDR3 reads TGTGCCAGCAGCTTAGTGGGGGCGGTGGACGAGCAGTACTTC. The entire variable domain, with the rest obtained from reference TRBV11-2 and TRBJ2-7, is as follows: EAGVAQSPRYKIIEKRQSVAFWCNPISGHATLYWYQQILGQGPKLLIQFQNNGVVDDSQLPKDRFSAERLKGVDSTLKIQPAKLEDSAVYLCASSLVGAVDEQYFGPGTRLTVT.

The CDR3 bases are TGTGCCAGCAGCTCAACCCCCTCGGTAGATACGCAGTATTTT. Translated: CASSSTPSVDTQYF. V usage is TRBV7-3 and J usage is TRBJ2-3; the D is unclear. Germline CDR1 is SGHTA and CDR2 is FQGTGA. V was clipped by 4 bases and J by 5 bases, with 13 bases between them. The CDR3 covers 14 residues. The complete variable domain, with remaining parts taken from reference TRBV7-3 and TRBJ2-3, reads GAGVSQTPSNKVTEKGKYVELRCDPISGHTALYWYRQSLGQGPEFLIYFQGTGAADDSGLPNDRFFAVRPEGSVSTLKIQRTERGDSAVYLCASSSTPSVDTQYFGPGTRLTVL.

Here the CDR3 reads CASSSIAGVNYEQYF. CDR3 nucleotide sequence: TGTGCCAGCAGTTCCATAGCGGGAGTGAACTACGAGCAGTACTTC. The chain has TRBV6-6 and TRBJ2-7, with 9 bases identical to TRBD2. The CDR3 loop spans 15 amino acids. V lost 4 bases, J lost 3 bases, and 7 bases stayed unmatched. In germline, CDR1 is MNHNY, CDR2 SVGAGI (reference sequence).

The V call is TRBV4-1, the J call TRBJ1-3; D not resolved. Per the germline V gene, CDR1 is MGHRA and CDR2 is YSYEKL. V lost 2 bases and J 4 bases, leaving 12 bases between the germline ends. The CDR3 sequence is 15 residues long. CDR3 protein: CASSQTRGSGNTIYF. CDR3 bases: TGCGCCAGCAGCCAAACCCGGGGATCCGGAAACACCATATATTTT.

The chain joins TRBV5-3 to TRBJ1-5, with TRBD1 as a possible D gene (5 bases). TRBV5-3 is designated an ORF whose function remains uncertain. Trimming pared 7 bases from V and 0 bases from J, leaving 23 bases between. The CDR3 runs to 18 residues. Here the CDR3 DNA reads TGTGCCAGACGTCGAAGGCAGGGTATAGGGGATAGCAATCAGCCCCAGCATTTT. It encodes CARRRRQGIGDSNQPQHF.

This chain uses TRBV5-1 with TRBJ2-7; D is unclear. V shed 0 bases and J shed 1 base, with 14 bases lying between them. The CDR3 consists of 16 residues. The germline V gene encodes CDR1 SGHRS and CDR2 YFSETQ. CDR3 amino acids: CASSLEFSTESYEQYF. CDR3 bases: TGCGCCAGCAGCTTGGAATTTTCGACCGAGTCCTACGAGCAGTACTTC.

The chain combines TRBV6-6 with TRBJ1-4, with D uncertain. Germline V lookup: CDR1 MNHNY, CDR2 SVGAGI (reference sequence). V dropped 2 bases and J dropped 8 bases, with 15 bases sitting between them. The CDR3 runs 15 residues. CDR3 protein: CASSYPGQGGEKLFF. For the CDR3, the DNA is TGTGCCAGCAGTTACCCCGGGCAAGGCGGCGAAAAACTGTTTTTT.

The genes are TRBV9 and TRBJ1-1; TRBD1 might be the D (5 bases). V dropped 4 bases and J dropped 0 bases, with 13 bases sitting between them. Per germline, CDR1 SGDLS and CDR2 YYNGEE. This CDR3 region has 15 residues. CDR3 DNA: TGTGCCAGCAGCCCACAGGTACTGATGAACACTGAAGCTTTCTTT. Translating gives CASSPQVLMNTEAFF.

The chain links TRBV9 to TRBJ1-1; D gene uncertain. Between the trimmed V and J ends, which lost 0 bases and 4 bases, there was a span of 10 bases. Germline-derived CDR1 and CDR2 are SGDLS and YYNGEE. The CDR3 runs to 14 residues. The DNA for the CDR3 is TGTGCCAGCAGCGTAGTTGGCCGGGGCACTGAAGCTTTCTTT. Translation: CASSVVGRGTEAFF.

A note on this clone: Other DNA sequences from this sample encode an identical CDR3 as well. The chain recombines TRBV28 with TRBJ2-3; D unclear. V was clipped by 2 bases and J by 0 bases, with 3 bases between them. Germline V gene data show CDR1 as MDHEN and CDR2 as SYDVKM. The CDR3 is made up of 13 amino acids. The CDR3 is CASSLQSTDTQYF. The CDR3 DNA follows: TGTGCCAGCAGTTTACAAAGCACAGATACGCAGTATTTT.

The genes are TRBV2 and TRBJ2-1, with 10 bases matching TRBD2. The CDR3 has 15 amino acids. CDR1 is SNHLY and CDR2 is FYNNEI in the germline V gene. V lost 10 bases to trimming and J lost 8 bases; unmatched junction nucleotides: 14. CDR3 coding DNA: TGTGCCACCCGGCTCCTAGCGGGGGTTATCCATGAGCAGTTCTTC. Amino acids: CATRLLAGVIHEQFF.

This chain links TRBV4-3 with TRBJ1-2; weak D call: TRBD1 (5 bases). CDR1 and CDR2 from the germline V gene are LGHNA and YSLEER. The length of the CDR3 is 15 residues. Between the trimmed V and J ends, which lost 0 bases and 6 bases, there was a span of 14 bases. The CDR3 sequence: CASSQDRGRIDGYTF. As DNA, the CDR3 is TGCGCCAGCAGCCAAGATAGGGGCAGGATCGATGGCTACACCTTC.

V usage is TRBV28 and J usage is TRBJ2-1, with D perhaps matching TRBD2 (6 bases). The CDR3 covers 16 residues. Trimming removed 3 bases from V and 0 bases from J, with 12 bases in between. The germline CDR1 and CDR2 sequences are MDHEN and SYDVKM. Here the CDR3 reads CASSFLRGSSYNEQFF. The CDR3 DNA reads TGTGCCAGCAGTTTTTTGCGGGGTAGCTCCTACAATGAGCAGTTCTTC.

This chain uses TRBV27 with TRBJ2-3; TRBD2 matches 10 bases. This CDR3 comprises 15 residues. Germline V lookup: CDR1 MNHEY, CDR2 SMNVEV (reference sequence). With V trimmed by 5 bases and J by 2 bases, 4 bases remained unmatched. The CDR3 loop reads CASSPLAGVTDTQYF. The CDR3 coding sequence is TGTGCCAGCAGTCCCCTAGCGGGAGTCACAGATACGCAGTATTTT.

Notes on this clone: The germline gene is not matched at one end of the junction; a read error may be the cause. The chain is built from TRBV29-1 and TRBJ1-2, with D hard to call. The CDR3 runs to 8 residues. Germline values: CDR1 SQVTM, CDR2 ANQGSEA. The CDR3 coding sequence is TGCAGCGCAGATGGACGGTCCTTC. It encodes CSADGRSF.

The CDR3 here is CASSSQSVTSADEQFF. The CDR3 bases are TGTGCCAGCAGTTCCCAGAGCGTCACTAGCGCTGATGAGCAGTTCTTC. The chain has TRBV6-6 and TRBJ2-1; 7 bases are a match to TRBD2. Per germline, CDR1 MNHNY and CDR2 SVGAGI (reference sequence). Trimming at V came to 4 bases and at J to 8 bases, leaving 14 bases not matched to a gene. The CDR3 has 16 residues.

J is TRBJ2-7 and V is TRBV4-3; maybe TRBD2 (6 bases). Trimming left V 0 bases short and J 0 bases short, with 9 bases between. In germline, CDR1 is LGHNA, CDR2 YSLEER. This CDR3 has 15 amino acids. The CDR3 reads CASSQDARDSYEQYF. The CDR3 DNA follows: TGCGCCAGCAGCCAAGATGCGCGGGACTCCTACGAGCAGTACTTC.

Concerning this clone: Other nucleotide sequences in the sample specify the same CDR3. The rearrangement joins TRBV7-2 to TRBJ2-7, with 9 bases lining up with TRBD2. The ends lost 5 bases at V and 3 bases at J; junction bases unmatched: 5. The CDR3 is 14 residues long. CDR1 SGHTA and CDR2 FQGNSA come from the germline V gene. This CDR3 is CASSPGLASYEQYF. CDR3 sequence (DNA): TGTGCCAGCAGCCCGGGACTAGCTAGCTACGAGCAGTACTTC.

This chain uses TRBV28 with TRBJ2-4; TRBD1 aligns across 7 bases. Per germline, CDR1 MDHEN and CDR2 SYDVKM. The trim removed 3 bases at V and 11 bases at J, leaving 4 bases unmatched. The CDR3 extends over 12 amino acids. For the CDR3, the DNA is TGTGCCAGCAGTTTGATTCAGGGGGTTCAGTACTTC. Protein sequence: CASSLIQGVQYF.

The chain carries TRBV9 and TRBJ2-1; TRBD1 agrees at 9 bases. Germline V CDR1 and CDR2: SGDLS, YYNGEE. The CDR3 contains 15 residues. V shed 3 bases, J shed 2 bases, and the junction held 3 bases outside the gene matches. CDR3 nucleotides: TGTGCCAGCAGCGGACAGGGGGAAACCTACAATGAGCAGTTCTTC. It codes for CASSGQGETYNEQFF. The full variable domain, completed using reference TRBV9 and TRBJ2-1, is DSGVTQTPKHLITATGQRVTLRCSPRSGDLSVYWYQQSLDQGLQFLIQYYNGEERAKGNILERFSAQQFPDLHSELNLSSLELGDSALYFCASSGQGETYNEQFFGPGTRLTVL.

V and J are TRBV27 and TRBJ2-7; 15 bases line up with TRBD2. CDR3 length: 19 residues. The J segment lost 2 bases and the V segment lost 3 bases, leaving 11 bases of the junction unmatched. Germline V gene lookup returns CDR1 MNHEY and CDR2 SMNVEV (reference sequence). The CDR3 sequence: CASSLGPGLAGGRPYEQYF. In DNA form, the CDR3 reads TGTGCCAGCAGTTTGGGCCCGGGACTAGCGGGAGGTCGCCCCTACGAGCAGTACTTC.

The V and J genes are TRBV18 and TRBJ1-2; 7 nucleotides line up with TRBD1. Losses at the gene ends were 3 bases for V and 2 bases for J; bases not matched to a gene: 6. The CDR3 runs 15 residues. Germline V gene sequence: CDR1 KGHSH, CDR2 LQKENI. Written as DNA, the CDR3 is TGTGCCAGCTCACCGGAATTAGGGGGCAACTATGGCTACACCTTC. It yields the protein CASSPELGGNYGYTF.

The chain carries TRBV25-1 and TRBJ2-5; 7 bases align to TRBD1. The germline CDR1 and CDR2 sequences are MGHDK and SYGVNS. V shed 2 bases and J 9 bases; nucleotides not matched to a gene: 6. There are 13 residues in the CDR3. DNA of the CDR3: TGTGCCAGCAGTGAACCACACCAGGGGGCCCAGTACTTC. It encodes CASSEPHQGAQYF.

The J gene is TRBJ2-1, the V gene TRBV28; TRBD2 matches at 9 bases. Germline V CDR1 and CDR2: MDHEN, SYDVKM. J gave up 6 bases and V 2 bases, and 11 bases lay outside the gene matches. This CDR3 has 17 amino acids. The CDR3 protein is CASSLRLGGRAVNEQFF. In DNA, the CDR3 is TGTGCCAGCAGTTTACGGTTGGGCGGGAGGGCCGTCAATGAGCAGTTCTTC.

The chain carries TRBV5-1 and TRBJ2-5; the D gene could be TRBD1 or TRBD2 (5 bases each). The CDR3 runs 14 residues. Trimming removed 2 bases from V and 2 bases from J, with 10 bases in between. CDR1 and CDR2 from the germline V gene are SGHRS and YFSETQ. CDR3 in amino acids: CASSFGTLQETQYF. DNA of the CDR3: TGCGCCAGCAGCTTCGGGACCTTACAAGAGACCCAGTACTTC.